This T cell receptor (beta chain) was found in a study of technical replicates of blood from a few donors (TCRdb year 2017). In regard to this clone: The clone's antigen remains unknown. Base qualities were left out, and no much larger clone turns up one base away.

The germline V gene specifies SGHRS as CDR1 and YFSETQ as CDR2. The V and J ends are trimmed by 2 bases and 0 bases, leaving 20 bases between them. The CDR3 sequence holds 18 residues, the cysteine and phenylalanine included. The retained sequence is limited to the CDR3, 54 bases, with the frame set at the first base. Receptor libraries were prepared by the immunoSEQ multiplex PCR assay. The clones in this table, taken by TCRdb from immuneACCESS, are in-frame only. Not every clone is retained; where verified, under half of the shortfall comes from an unresolved V gene, and the cause of the rest is unknown. For this sample the table gives tens of thousands of clones, of which about 94% were detected only once. The top ten clones comprise around 0.25% of the sample.

The sequence links TRBV5-1 to TRBJ1-1, with TRBD1 tentatively as D gene (6 bases match). The TCR sequence derives from a human donor in good health. The specimen was T cells isolated from PBMCs. CDR3 loop: CASSFNREAVGMNTEAFF. The DNA sequence is as follows: TGCGCCAGCAGCTTCAACAGGGAAGCGGTAGGCATGAACACTGAAGCTTTCTTT.